A single sample gave rise to the 23 T cell receptor beta chains below, sequenced in a study of tumor-infiltrating lymphocytes in primary liver carcinoma. The researchers produced TCR beta cDNA from 450 to 600 ng total RNA with a constant-region primer. Three nested multiplex PCR rounds of slightly modified ARM-PCR generated TCR beta libraries. Running 10 cycles apiece, the first two PCR rounds relied on TRBV1-TRBV30 forward primers together with a C-beta reverse primer. TCRdb reprocessed the multiplex PCR reads via MiXCR and lists one record per CDR3 protein. The data hold 310,000 or so distinct CDR3 sequences, with about 61% observed a single time. Unsorted whole blood supplied the blood RNA, and germline DNA was isolated too. The source material was peripheral blood. The receptors shown here come from a man aged 35 to 55 with primary liver carcinoma and hepatitis B virus infection.

This clonotype was recorded many times. This chain joins TRBV4-1 and TRBJ2-3; TRBD2 is a possible D gene (7 bases). This CDR3 region has 15 residues. Trimming left V 1 base short and J 2 bases short, with 10 bases between. Germline CDR1 MGHRA, CDR2 YSYEKL. The CDR3 loop reads CASSQAAGATDTQYF. CDR3 sequence (DNA): TGCGCCAGCAGCCAAGCTGCGGGGGCCACAGATACGCAGTATTTT.

The rearrangement links TRBV4-1 to TRBJ2-1; TRBD1 matches at 7 bases. CDR3 length: 16 amino acids. The germline V gene has CDR1 MGHRA and CDR2 YSYEKL. This CDR3 reads CARSQVPGGLNNEQFF. The CDR3 DNA follows: TGCGCAAGGAGCCAAGTCCCAGGGGGTCTTAACAATGAGCAGTTCTTC.

The chain joins TRBV12-5 to TRBJ1-3; D is unresolved. This CDR3 region has 13 residues. Germline loops: CDR1 LGHNT, CDR2 FRNRAP. V lost 4 bases to trimming and J lost 4 bases, with 8 bases between them. For the CDR3, the DNA is TGTGCTAGTGGTTCCGCGTTGGGAAACACCATATATTTT. This translates into CASGSALGNTIYF.

With regard to this clonotype: This likely comes from a read error, as the CDR3 has no conserved phenylalanine or tryptophan at its end. The genes are TRBV11-2 and TRBJ2-7; 12 bases line up with TRBD2. The V segment lost 4 bases and the J segment 2 bases; nucleotides outside the gene matches: 12. The V gene's germline CDR1 is SGHAT and CDR2 FQNNGV. The CDR3 contains 18 residues. Here the CDR3 reads CASSSLPPSSGRAYEQYI. In DNA, the CDR3 is TGTGCCAGCAGCTCACTCCCCCCCTCTAGCGGGAGGGCCTACGAGCAGTACATC.

This clonotype was found many times. The chain carries TRBV6-5 and TRBJ2-5; 8 positions agree with TRBD1. CDR1 is MNHEY, CDR2 SVGAGI, per germline. Trimming cost V 2 bases and J 5 bases; bases outside gene matches: 13. This CDR3 has 17 amino acids. The CDR3 DNA reads TGTGCCAGCAGTTACCCCGCGGCAGGGGGCGCTTTGGAGACCCAGTACTTC. Translated: CASSYPAAGGALETQYF.

About this clonotype: A much larger clone lies one base from this, so it may be a read error. The chain has TRBV12-3 or TRBV12-4 and TRBJ2-5; TRBD2 matches at 10 bases. This CDR3 is built from 15 residues. CDR3 sequence (DNA): TGTGCCATCAGTTTACTAGCGGGACCTCAAGAGACCCAGTACTTC. Protein: CAISLLAGPQETQYF.

At least ten counts were recorded for this clonotype. The CDR3 nucleotides read TGTGCCAGCAGTTACTCTCCGCTGAACACTGAAGCTTTCTTT. Its protein is CASSYSPLNTEAFF. The chain is built from TRBV6-6 and TRBJ1-1; D ambiguous. Germline V lookup: CDR1 MNHNY, CDR2 SVGAGI (reference sequence). The germline V and J ends were trimmed by 0 bases and 0 bases, with 5 bases remaining between them. This CDR3 is 14 amino acids long.

This clonotype showed up just once. The chain carries TRBV19 and TRBJ2-1, with no clear D. Trimming cost V 1 base and J 4 bases, with 11 bases left between them. This CDR3 is built from 15 residues. The germline V gene has CDR1 LNHDA and CDR2 SQIVND (reference sequence). For the CDR3, the DNA is TGTGCCAGTAGTATAGGTCTAGAAAGGTACAATGAGCAGTTCTTC. This translates into CASSIGLERYNEQFF.

Comment on this clonotype: Being one base from a much bigger clone, this may be a read error. This chain uses TRBV4-2 with TRBJ1-4; no definite D call. This CDR3 spans 13 amino acids. Per germline, CDR1 LGHNA and CDR2 YNFKEQ. The CDR3 DNA reads TGTGCCAGCAGCCAAGGAGGGAAGACGGGCACGCTTTTT. Its translation: CASSQGGKTGTLF.

Many counts were recorded for this clonotype. CDR3 protein: CSVERPNYGYTF. CDR3 coding DNA: TGCAGCGTTGAAAGACCGAATTATGGCTACACCTTC. The chain employs TRBV29-1 and TRBJ1-2; D gene unclear. The CDR3 is made up of 12 amino acids. V shed 2 bases and J shed 5 bases, with 9 bases lying between them. CDR1 and CDR2 (germline): SQVTM, ANQGSEA.

This clonotype was observed at least ten times. The chain couples TRBV6-2 or TRBV6-3 to TRBJ2-7, with a possible D match to TRBD2 (7 bases). Trimming cost V 7 bases and J 1 base, with 14 bases left between them. The CDR3 loop spans 14 amino acids. Germline V gene sequence: CDR1 MNHEY, CDR2 SVGEGT. Here the CDR3 reads CASKTEGGSYEQYF. CDR3 in DNA: TGTGCCAGCAAAACCGAGGGGGGGTCCTACGAGCAGTACTTC.

Of note for this clonotype: Lacking the conserved final phenylalanine or tryptophan, this CDR3 likely reflects a read error. This rearrangement joins TRBV29-1 to TRBJ1-2; 7 nucleotides align to TRBD1. In germline, CDR1 is SQVTM, CDR2 ANQGSEA. The CDR3 has 13 residues. This chain's CDR3 is CSAEKPGGYGYTI. The CDR3, as DNA: TGCAGTGCCGAAAAGCCAGGGGGCTATGGCTACACCATC.

Comments on this clonotype: The junction does not match germline at one end; this may be a read error. This chain joins TRBV11-2 and TRBJ2-5; TRBD2 is a possible D gene (6 bases). The CDR3 is 18 amino acids. Looked up from germline, CDR1 is SGHAT and CDR2 is FQNNGV. CDR3: CANSLVRLALGKKETQYF. In DNA form, the CDR3 reads TGTGCCAACAGCTTGGTGAGGCTAGCGCTGGGAAAAAAAGAGACCCAGTACTTC.

Note on this clonotype: An end of the junction differs from the germline gene, which may be a read error. This chain links TRBV4-1 with TRBJ2-6; D call uncertain. The length of the CDR3 is 18 residues. Germline V gene sequence: CDR1 MGHRA, CDR2 YSYEKL. The chain's CDR3 is CAGSQQARAGTGANVLTF. CDR3 coding DNA: TGCGCCGGCAGCCAACAAGCCCGGGCAGGTACTGGGGCCAACGTCCTGACTTTC.

On this clonotype: Being one base from a much bigger clone, this may be a read error. The rearrangement links TRBV6-5 to TRBJ1-3; D possibly corresponds to TRBD1 (5 bases). The length of the CDR3 is 16 residues. The V gene's germline CDR1 is MNHEY and CDR2 SVGAGI. The ends were cut back, 6 bases at V and 7 bases at J, with 22 bases in the middle. CDR3 DNA: TGTGCCAGCAGCGAAGACAGCATCGGCTTTTGGAACACCATATATTTT. It translates to CASSEDSIGFWNTIYF.

This chain joins TRBV11-2 and TRBJ1-2; D gene unclear. The CDR3 spans 12 residues. CDR1 SGHAT and CDR2 FQNNGV come from the germline V gene. Trimming took off 6 bases at V and 6 bases at J, with 11 bases between the two ends. CDR3: CASSPARDGYTF. The DNA of the CDR3 is TGTGCCAGCAGTCCAGCACGGGATGGCTACACCTTC. The full variable domain, rest sourced from reference TRBV11-2 and TRBJ1-2, is EAGVAQSPRYKIIEKRQSVAFWCNPISGHATLYWYQQILGQGPKLLIQFQNNGVVDDSQLPKDRFSAERLKGVDSTLKIQPAKLEDSAVYLCASSPARDGYTFGSGTRLTVV.

This clonotype was seen many times. The V gene is TRBV29-1, the J gene TRBJ2-3, with no clear D. The CDR3 is 16 residues long. CDR1 SQVTM and CDR2 ANQGSEA come from the germline V gene. V was cut by 3 bases and J by 3 bases, with 19 bases left in between. Here the CDR3 DNA reads TGCAGCGTTGATTCGGCTCCGGAGAGGAGTACAGATACGCAGTATTTT. It yields the protein CSVDSAPERSTDTQYF.

The chain links TRBV11-2 to TRBJ2-6, with 7 positions matching TRBD2. Germline V gene sequence: CDR1 SGHAT, CDR2 FQNNGV. The V and J ends lost 7 bases and 3 bases, in that order; junction bases with no gene match: 21. This CDR3 is built from 20 residues. This CDR3 is CASTKTLLGGLSLGANVLTF. The CDR3 DNA follows: TGTGCCAGCACCAAAACCCTCCTTGGGGGACTAAGTCTTGGGGCCAACGTCCTGACTTTC.

This clonotype was detected many times. The gene calls are TRBV7-3 and TRBJ1-3; D not resolved. Deletions cut 1 base from V and 3 bases from J, with 10 bases between. CDR1 is SGHTA, CDR2 FQGTGA, per germline. The CDR3 totals 15 residues. CDR3 sequence reads: CASSLSGGFGNTIYF. CDR3 in DNA: TGTGCCAGCAGCTTAAGCGGTGGATTTGGAAACACCATATATTTT.

To note about this clonotype: A much larger clone lies a single base off, so this may be a read error. This chain links TRBV6-2 or TRBV6-3 with TRBJ2-7; D gene uncertain. Trimming pared 6 bases from V and 5 bases from J, leaving 14 bases between. Germline values: CDR1 MNHEY, CDR2 SVGEGT. The CDR3 runs to 13 residues. The CDR3 DNA sequence: TGTGCCAGCAGACTCTCGAGCCGGCACGAGCAGTACTTC. Translation gives CASRLSSRHEQYF.

The chain couples TRBV11-3 to TRBJ2-2; a weak D match, TRBD1 (5 bases). The CDR3 covers 12 residues. Trimming pared 3 bases from V and 13 bases from J, leaving 12 bases between. The germline V gene encodes CDR1 SGHNT and CDR2 YENEEA. CDR3 sequence reads: CASSLDTGVLFF. CDR3 bases: TGTGCCAGCAGCTTGGACACCGGAGTGCTGTTTTTT.

Points on this clonotype: Germline is not matched at one junction end, which may reflect a read error. This rearrangement joins TRBV11-2 to TRBJ2-5; 9 bases match TRBD1. The CDR3 has 14 residues. CDR1 is SGHAT and CDR2 is FQNNGV in the germline V gene. The CDR3 DNA follows: TGTGCTAGCAGCCGGGTACAGGGGGCGGTGACCCAGTACTTC. Translating it yields CASSRVQGAVTQYF.

As to this clonotype: One base away lies a much larger clone, so this may be a sequencing read error. V gene TRBV30 combines with J gene TRBJ2-5; D remains ambiguous. The germline V gene encodes CDR1 GTSNPN and CDR2 SVGIG (reference sequence). This CDR3 spans 12 amino acids. CDR3 in DNA: TGTGCCTGGAGTGGACACCATGAGACCCAGTACTTC. This sequence encodes CAWSGHHETQYF.